The clone carrying this T cell receptor beta chain was detected ten times or more. The antigen is unknown. The CDR3 covers 18 residues. V was pared by 4 bases and J by 1 base, with 8 bases of the junction left unmatched. Germline CDR1 reads SGHVS; CDR2 reads FNYEAQ. Template switching with 5'RACE generated the TCR cDNA and added a universal primer site and UMIs. TCRdb reprocessed the 5' RACE reads via MiXCR and lists one record per CDR3 protein. The sample holds 120,000 to 150,000 distinct CDR3 sequences, about 7.7% seen once. This entry belongs to a study of T cells after yellow fever vaccination. Findings and caveats of the study: Primary-vaccination clones mostly resurfaced post-booster (96% CD4, approximately 87% CD8). FACS-sorted repertoires might harbor abundant contaminating clonotypes from the bulk population.

The sample here was CD4+ T cells sorted from PBMCs, taken 5 days after the yellow fever booster vaccination. This TCR came from a man aged 25 to 40 who received the YFV17D yellow fever vaccine. This chain links TRBV7-6 with TRBJ2-3; 13 bases map to TRBD2. As DNA, the CDR3 is TGTGCCAGCAGCTCCGGACTAGCGGGAGTTTTGGGCACAGATACGCAGTATTTT. Encoded protein: CASSSGLAGVLGTDTQYF.